These T cell receptor beta chains were read from a single sample in a study of T cell changes during pregnancy in multiple sclerosis. Sequencing was performed with immunoSEQ multiplex PCR; in TCRdb, only in-frame clones are kept and a portion is missing. The sample records under 65,000 clones, around 90% being singletons. Sequencing was performed on peripheral blood, taken in the first trimester of pregnancy. The receptors come from a female donor in good health, enrolled as a control in a pregnancy study. Each CDR3 is given with its conserved first and last residue. A D gene is named only where the DNA matches it firmly. Clone size is given for some rows only: seen once, a few or many times, or a class if the clone is expanded.

abundance: -
d_gene: -
len: 14
v_gene: TRBV7-2
j_gene: TRBJ2-1
CDR3nt: TGTGCCAGCACCCGCCCCGGCTCCTACAATGAGCAGTTCTTC
CDR3aa: CASTRPGSYNEQFF

abundance: -
d_gene: -
len: 18
v_gene: TRBV9
j_gene: TRBJ2-2
CDR3nt: TGTGCCAGCAGCGTAGGGTTGGGGACAACTACGAACACCGGGGAGCTGTTTTTT
CDR3aa: CASSVGLGTTTNTGELFF

abundance: -
d_gene: -
len: 16
v_gene: TRBV5-1
j_gene: TRBJ2-3
CDR3nt: TGCGCCAGCAGCTTGGGCCGGGACTCAGCCGGGGATACGCAGTATTTT
CDR3aa: CASSLGRDSAGDTQYF

abundance: -
d_gene: -
len: 12
v_gene: TRBV28
j_gene: TRBJ2-7
CDR3nt: TGTGCCAGCAGTTACTTAAACTACGAGCAGTACTTC
CDR3aa: CASSYLNYEQYF

abundance: -
d_gene: -
len: 17
v_gene: TRBV5-1
j_gene: TRBJ1-3
CDR3nt: TGCGCCAGCAGCTTGGTTGGGACACCTAGTTCTGGAAACACCATATATTTT
CDR3aa: CASSLVGTPSSGNTIYF

abundance: -
d_gene: -
len: 11
v_gene: TRBV13
j_gene: TRBJ1-1
CDR3nt: TGTGCCAGCAGCTTCGGCAGGGTGGCTTTCTTT
CDR3aa: CASSFGRVAFF

abundance: -
d_gene: TRBD2
len: 14
v_gene: TRBV4-2
j_gene: TRBJ2-5
CDR3nt: TGTGCCAGCAGCCAGGTACTAGCGGAAGAGACCCAGTACTTC
CDR3aa: CASSQVLAEETQYF

abundance: -
d_gene: TRBD2
len: 14
v_gene: TRBV5-8
j_gene: TRBJ2-5
CDR3nt: TGTGCCAGCAGCTCCCGGGGGGTTCGAGAGACCCAGTACTTC
CDR3aa: CASSSRGVRETQYF

abundance: -
d_gene: -
len: 15
v_gene: TRBV2
j_gene: TRBJ1-5
CDR3nt: TGTGCCAGCAGTGCGGTGACAGTAAGCAATCAGCCCCAGCATTTT
CDR3aa: CASSAVTVSNQPQHF

abundance: once
d_gene: TRBD2
len: 17
v_gene: TRBV5-5
j_gene: TRBJ2-1
CDR3nt: TGTGCCAGCAGCTTGTCTAGCGGGGCCCTCTTGGGCAATGAGCAGTTCTTC
CDR3aa: CASSLSSGALLGNEQFF

abundance: -
d_gene: TRBD1
len: 15
v_gene: TRBV6-6
j_gene: TRBJ2-5
CDR3nt: TGTGCCAGCAGTACGCGGGACAGGGGGCCAGAGACCCAGTACTTC
CDR3aa: CASSTRDRGPETQYF

abundance: -
d_gene: -
len: 17
v_gene: TRBV18
j_gene: TRBJ1-2
CDR3nt: TGTGCCAGCTCACCTTCTTTGGGGAGGGACCCTAACTATGGCTACACCTTC
CDR3aa: CASSPSLGRDPNYGYTF

abundance: -
d_gene: -
len: 17
v_gene: TRBV9
j_gene: TRBJ2-6
CDR3nt: TGTGCCAGCAGCTATCCTCCCGGGACACAGGGGGCCAACGTCCTGACTTTC
CDR3aa: CASSYPPGTQGANVLTF

abundance: -
d_gene: TRBD2
len: 16
v_gene: TRBV7-9
j_gene: TRBJ2-3
CDR3nt: TGTGCCAGTTCGGGTGGACTAGCGGGGAGCACAGATACGCAGTATTTT
CDR3aa: CASSGGLAGSTDTQYF

abundance: -
d_gene: -
len: 15
v_gene: TRBV27
j_gene: TRBJ2-7
CDR3nt: TGTGCCAGCAGCCCCTTATACTCGGGATCCTACGAGCAGTACTTC
CDR3aa: CASSPLYSGSYEQYF

abundance: -
d_gene: TRBD1
len: 15
v_gene: TRBV7-9
j_gene: TRBJ1-4
CDR3nt: TGTGCCAGCAGCCCCCGGGGACAGAACAATGAAAAACTGTTTTTT
CDR3aa: CASSPRGQNNEKLFF

abundance: -
d_gene: -
len: 17
v_gene: TRBV28
j_gene: TRBJ2-1
CDR3nt: TGTGCCAGCAGTTCTCAATCTCTAGCGACCCTATACAATGAGCAGTTCTTC
CDR3aa: CASSSQSLATLYNEQFF

abundance: -
d_gene: TRBD1
len: 16
v_gene: TRBV7-2
j_gene: TRBJ1-5
CDR3nt: TGTGCCAGCAGCCCTACAGGGGGCTTTAGCAATCAGCCCCAGCATTTT
CDR3aa: CASSPTGGFSNQPQHF

abundance: -
d_gene: -
len: 18
v_gene: TRBV9
j_gene: TRBJ1-6
CDR3nt: TGTGCCAGCAGCAAGGGGACTTCTCTTCAGAAGTATAATTCACCCCTCCACTTT
CDR3aa: CASSKGTSLQKYNSPLHF

abundance: -
d_gene: -
len: 13
v_gene: TRBV7-9
j_gene: TRBJ1-5
CDR3nt: TGTGCCAGCAGCTTAGCGAGGGATCAGCCCCAGCATTTT
CDR3aa: CASSLARDQPQHF

abundance: -
d_gene: TRBD1
len: 15
v_gene: TRBV4-2
j_gene: TRBJ1-1
CDR3nt: TGTGCCAGCAGCCAAGTCCAACAGGGGGCCCCTGAAGCTTTCTTT
CDR3aa: CASSQVQQGAPEAFF

abundance: -
d_gene: TRBD1
len: 15
v_gene: TRBV6-5
j_gene: TRBJ1-2
CDR3nt: TGTGCCAGCAGCCCACCGGGACAGGACTACTATGGCTACACCTTC
CDR3aa: CASSPPGQDYYGYTF

abundance: -
d_gene: TRBD1
len: 19
v_gene: TRBV7-2
j_gene: TRBJ1-2
CDR3nt: TGTGCCAGCAGCTTAAAGCCCCCGCAGGGGGCGTTAGGGGAGGGAGGCTACACCTTC
CDR3aa: CASSLKPPQGALGEGGYTF

abundance: -
d_gene: -
len: 13
v_gene: TRBV7-9
j_gene: TRBJ1-2
CDR3nt: TGTGCCAGCAGTATACGGGACATCTATGGCTACACCTTC
CDR3aa: CASSIRDIYGYTF

abundance: -
d_gene: -
len: 15
v_gene: TRBV6-5
j_gene: TRBJ2-7
CDR3nt: TGTGCCAGCAGTTACTCCGCCAGCGGAAACTACGAGCAGTACTTC
CDR3aa: CASSYSASGNYEQYF

abundance: -
d_gene: -
len: 12
v_gene: TRBV5-6
j_gene: TRBJ2-7
CDR3nt: TGTGCCAGCAGCCTCGGGACTCGCGAGCAGTACTTC
CDR3aa: CASSLGTREQYF

abundance: -
d_gene: TRBD1
len: 15
v_gene: TRBV4-3
j_gene: TRBJ1-1
CDR3nt: TGCGCCAGCAGCCAGAACCGGGACAGGGCAATTGAAGCTTTCTTT
CDR3aa: CASSQNRDRAIEAFF

abundance: -
d_gene: TRBD2
len: 16
v_gene: TRBV29-1
j_gene: TRBJ2-2
CDR3nt: TGCAGCGTTGGTGGGACTAGCGGAGCAAACACCGGGGAGCTGTTTTTT
CDR3aa: CSVGGTSGANTGELFF

abundance: -
d_gene: TRBD2
len: 16
v_gene: TRBV27
j_gene: TRBJ2-3
CDR3nt: TGTGCCAGCAGTCTAATGACTAGCGGGAGTGCAGATACGCAGTATTTT
CDR3aa: CASSLMTSGSADTQYF

abundance: -
d_gene: -
len: 14
v_gene: TRBV5-1
j_gene: TRBJ1-1
CDR3nt: TGCGCCAGCAGCCCGACGTGGGGGGGCACTGAAGCTTTCTTT
CDR3aa: CASSPTWGGTEAFF

abundance: -
d_gene: TRBD2
len: 15
v_gene: TRBV9
j_gene: TRBJ2-1
CDR3nt: TGTGCCAGCAGCTCTAGCGGGGCCGCCCTTAATGAGCAGTTCTTC
CDR3aa: CASSSSGAALNEQFF

abundance: once
d_gene: TRBD2
len: 14
v_gene: TRBV6-5
j_gene: TRBJ2-3
CDR3nt: TGTGCCAGCACGGAAGCGGGAGATTCAGATACGCAGTATTTT
CDR3aa: CASTEAGDSDTQYF

abundance: few
d_gene: -
len: 13
v_gene: TRBV29-1
j_gene: TRBJ1-2
CDR3nt: TGCAGCGTTGATTTCAGGACAGCCCCAGGCTACACCTTC
CDR3aa: CSVDFRTAPGYTF